A selection of T cell receptor beta chains follows, all from one sample in a study of cytomegalovirus exposure and HLA in healthy donors. Profiled with immunoSEQ multiplex PCR; TCRdb holds only in-frame clones, not every one. Among some 140,000 clones listed, approximately 79% were seen once. The specimen sequenced was PBMCs. These receptors were collected from a young man in good health and CMV-seropositive. The CDR3 runs from the conserved cysteine through the conserved F or W. A D gene is named only where the DNA matches it firmly. Clone sizes are given selectively: once, few, many, or a class where the clone is expanded.

cdr3_length: 13; clone_size: few; d_call: NA; j_call: TRBJ1-4; v_call: TRBV7-7; cdr3_aa: CASSLQSNEKLFF; cdr3_nt: TGTGCTAGCAGCTTACAGTCGAATGAAAAACTGTTTTTT
cdr3_length: 14; clone_size: few; d_call: NA; j_call: TRBJ2-2; v_call: TRBV6-5; cdr3_aa: CASSSGTHTGELFF; cdr3_nt: TGTGCCAGCAGTTCCGGGACACACACCGGGGAGCTGTTTTTT
cdr3_length: 16; clone_size: NA; d_call: NA; j_call: TRBJ1-6; v_call: TRBV28; cdr3_aa: CASTIGGASYNSPLHF; cdr3_nt: TGTGCCAGCACCATCGGGGGTGCCTCCTATAATTCACCCCTCCACTTT
cdr3_length: 13; clone_size: NA; d_call: NA; j_call: TRBJ2-2; v_call: TRBV6-5; cdr3_aa: CAHRGPNTGELFF; cdr3_nt: TGTGCCCATAGAGGGCCTAACACCGGGGAGCTGTTTTTT
cdr3_length: 14; clone_size: NA; d_call: NA; j_call: TRBJ2-7; v_call: TRBV28; cdr3_aa: CASSYPVPGYEQYF; cdr3_nt: TGTGCCAGCAGTTATCCGGTCCCAGGCTACGAGCAGTACTTC
cdr3_length: 16; clone_size: NA; d_call: TRBD2; j_call: TRBJ2-2; v_call: TRBV5-4; cdr3_aa: CASSLGLAANTGELFF; cdr3_nt: TGTGCCAGCAGCTTGGGACTAGCGGCTAACACCGGGGAGCTGTTTTTT
cdr3_length: 14; clone_size: NA; d_call: NA; j_call: TRBJ2-7; v_call: TRBV7-2; cdr3_aa: CASSFDRFSYEQYF; cdr3_nt: TGTGCCAGCAGCTTCGACAGATTTTCCTACGAGCAGTACTTC
cdr3_length: 16; clone_size: NA; d_call: NA; j_call: TRBJ1-5; v_call: TRBV21-1; cdr3_aa: CASSKGEERVNQPQHF; cdr3_nt: TGTGCCAGCAGCAAAGGAGAAGAACGGGTCAATCAGCCCCAGCATTTT
cdr3_length: 15; clone_size: NA; d_call: TRBD2; j_call: TRBJ2-2; v_call: TRBV11-1; cdr3_aa: CASSLTSGRSGELFF; cdr3_nt: TGTGCCAGCAGCTTGACTAGCGGGAGGTCCGGGGAGCTGTTTTTT
cdr3_length: 14; clone_size: NA; d_call: TRBD1; j_call: TRBJ2-2; v_call: TRBV6-5; cdr3_aa: CASRSRGHGGELFF; cdr3_nt: TGTGCCAGCAGAAGCAGGGGGCACGGCGGGGAGCTGTTTTTT
cdr3_length: 16; clone_size: NA; d_call: NA; j_call: TRBJ1-5; v_call: TRBV2; cdr3_aa: CASSSNRFDGNQPQHF; cdr3_nt: TGTGCCAGCAGCTCTAACAGGTTTGATGGCAATCAGCCCCAGCATTTT
cdr3_length: 15; clone_size: NA; d_call: TRBD2; j_call: TRBJ2-7; v_call: TRBV13; cdr3_aa: CASSSLAGGPNEQYF; cdr3_nt: TGTGCCAGCAGCTCTCTAGCGGGAGGGCCTAACGAGCAGTACTTC
cdr3_length: 15; clone_size: few; d_call: TRBD2; j_call: TRBJ2-7; v_call: TRBV10-3; cdr3_aa: CAIRPAGVGEYEQYF; cdr3_nt: TGTGCCATCAGACCAGCGGGGGTGGGGGAGTACGAGCAGTACTTC
cdr3_length: 14; clone_size: NA; d_call: NA; j_call: TRBJ2-7; v_call: TRBV19; cdr3_aa: CASSQPGTIYEQYF; cdr3_nt: TGTGCCAGTAGCCAGCCCGGGACAATTTACGAGCAGTACTTC
cdr3_length: 16; clone_size: once; d_call: NA; j_call: TRBJ1-4; v_call: TRBV13; cdr3_aa: CASSLFSIGAVEKLFF; cdr3_nt: TGTGCCAGCAGCTTATTTTCTATAGGTGCGGTGGAAAAACTGTTTTTT
cdr3_length: 15; clone_size: NA; d_call: NA; j_call: TRBJ2-7; v_call: TRBV6-1; cdr3_aa: CASRGTGSGFYEQYF; cdr3_nt: TGTGCCAGCAGAGGAACAGGGAGCGGCTTCTACGAGCAGTACTTC